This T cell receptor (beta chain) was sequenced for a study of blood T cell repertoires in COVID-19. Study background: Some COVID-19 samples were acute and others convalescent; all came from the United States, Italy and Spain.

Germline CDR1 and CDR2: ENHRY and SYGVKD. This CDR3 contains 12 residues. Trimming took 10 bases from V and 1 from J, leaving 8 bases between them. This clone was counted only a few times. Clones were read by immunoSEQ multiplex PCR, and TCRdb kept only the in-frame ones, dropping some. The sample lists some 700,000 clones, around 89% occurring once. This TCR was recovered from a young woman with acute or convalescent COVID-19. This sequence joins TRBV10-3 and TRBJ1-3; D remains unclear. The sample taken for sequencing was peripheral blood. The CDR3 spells CASGGSGNTIYF. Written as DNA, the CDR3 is TGTGCCAGTGGCGGGTCTGGAAACACCATATATTTT.